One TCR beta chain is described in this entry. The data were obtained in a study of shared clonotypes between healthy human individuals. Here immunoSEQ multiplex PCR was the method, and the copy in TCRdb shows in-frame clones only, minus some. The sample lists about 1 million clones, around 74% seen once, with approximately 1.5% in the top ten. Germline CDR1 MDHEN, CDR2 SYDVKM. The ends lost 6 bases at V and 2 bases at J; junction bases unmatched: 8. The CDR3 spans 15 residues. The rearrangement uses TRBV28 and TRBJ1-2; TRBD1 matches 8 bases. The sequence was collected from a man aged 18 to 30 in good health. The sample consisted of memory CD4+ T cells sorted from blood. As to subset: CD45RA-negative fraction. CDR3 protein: CASRRTGGVNYGYTF. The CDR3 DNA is TGTGCCAGCAGGAGAACAGGGGGTGTCAACTATGGCTACACCTTC.